This TCR beta chain stems from a study of cytomegalovirus exposure and HLA in healthy donors. The V gene's germline CDR1 is SNHLY and CDR2 FYNNEI. This CDR3 is 15 amino acids long. Trimming stripped 1 base from V and 1 base from J, with 10 bases between. The PCR made use of 60 Vbeta and 13 Jbeta primers. The data were produced by immunoSEQ multiplex PCR, yet TCRdb's version contains in-frame clones alone and is incomplete. The sample lists around 170,000 clones; around four fifths were seen once. The J gene is TRBJ2-5, the V gene TRBV2; D might be TRBD1 (5 bases). The clonotype comes from a man aged 18 to 35 in good health and CMV-seronegative. Input material: PBMCs. The CDR3: CASSEVGAIQETQYF. CDR3 coding DNA: TGTGCCAGCAGTGAAGTAGGGGCGATCCAAGAGACCCAGTACTTC.